The present T cell receptor beta chain was sequenced within a study of blood T cell repertoires in COVID-19. This CDR3 is built from 13 residues. V was pared by 5 bases and J by 6 bases, with 13 bases between. Some clones are missing from TCRdb's copy, which holds only in-frame ones; the method was immunoSEQ multiplex PCR. The table has more than 95,000 clones, 90% to 95% seen once. The J gene is TRBJ2-5, the V gene TRBV12-3 or TRBV12-4; tentative D call: TRBD1 (5 bases). The receptor's source is a man aged 50 to 60 with COVID-19, enrolled during active disease. The sequencing sample was made of peripheral blood. The CDR3 DNA reads as TGTGCCAGCAGTCCGGACATACGGAAGACCCAGTACTTC. Translated: CASSPDIRKTQYF.